This TCR beta chain was recorded in a study of early stage breast cancer tumors. About the research overall: Twelve of the 16 invasive tumors were ER+, PR+ and HER2-.

Here immunoSEQ multiplex PCR was the method, and the copy in TCRdb shows in-frame clones only, minus some. The data hold 25,000 to 35,000 clones, with roughly 81% observed a single time. V lost 0 bases and J 8 bases, leaving 8 bases between the germline ends. Germline V CDR1 and CDR2: SGHNT, YENEEA. This CDR3 comprises 13 residues. The sequenced sample was blood. The sequence came from a person aged 45-60 years with breast cancer. This rearrangement joins TRBV11-3 to TRBJ2-1; D gene uncertain. The CDR3 DNA reads as TGTGCCAGCAGCTTAGAACAGTTCGATGAGCAGTTCTTC. This codes for CASSLEQFDEQFF. Together with reference TRBV11-3 and TRBJ2-1, the CDR3 gives the full variable domain: EAGVVQSPRYKIIEKKQPVAFWCNPISGHNTLYWYLQNLGQGPELLIRYENEEAVDDSQLPKDRFSAERLKGVDSTLKIQPAELGDSAVYLCASSLEQFDEQFFGPGTRLTVL.